This T cell receptor beta chain was recovered during a study of response to subunit inactivated influenza vaccine (dated by TCRdb to the late 2010s). Background for the entire study: Deep quantitative T cell receptor repertoire profiling was used in the study to track responses to a trivalent subunit inactivated influenza vaccine.

General conclusions and limits of the study: It was suggested by the authors that each seasonal influenza vaccination may recruit only a limited number of new T cells.

The library was prepared using RT-PCR. Instrument used: Illumina HiSeq 2500. TCRdb passed the public sequencing reads through fastp at Q25 and MiXCR, retaining productive beta sequences. For every CDR3 protein sequence, its rows merge into one entry that carries the most common genes and DNA. Here the sample has under 200,000 distinct CDR3 sequences; less than 15% occur a single time. 25% to 30% of the sample is taken by the ten largest. This clonotype was seen repeatedly, ten times or more. Its specific antigen is unknown. No base-level quality is on record; no much larger clone is a single base apart. Taken from the germline V gene, the CDR1 and CDR2 loops are LGHNA and YSLEER. Deletion took 3 bases off V and 0 bases off J, with a span of 8 bases between the germline ends. Inclusive of the bounding cysteine and phenylalanine, the CDR3 is 14 residues long. Just CDR3 DNA is preserved here, 42 bases in frame from base 1.

The sample was also reused in another study, on T cells expressing NK-cell markers. From the second report: TCR beta cDNA libraries were prepared using 5'RACE template switching, which introduced a universal primer site and unique molecular identifiers. In sorted CD3+CD56+NKG2C+, CD3+CD56+NKG2C- and CD3+CD56-NKG2C+ T-cell subsets from 7 to 9 donors, TCR beta-chain repertoires were profiled. Seven of the eight sequenced donors were HCMV-seropositive and one was HCMV-seronegative. In several experiments an anti-gammadeltaTCR antibody was added to restrict sorting to alphabetaTCR-expressing T cells. In roughly 6 donors, the dominant CD3+CD56+NKG2C+ clonotypes ranked among the top 10 CD8+ clonotypes, making up about 1.0-8% of CD8+ T cells. Those dominant clonotypes were again the most abundant among CD3+CD56-NKG2C+ cells in four donors, at roughly 25-65%. Whether the expanded NKG2C-expressing T cell clones were specific for HCMV antigens remained unclear. Randomly selected healthy volunteers, three men and five women, were used as the eight sequenced donors. To determine HCMV serostatus, a commercial ELISA kit was used to detect HCMV-specific IgG in serum. Ficoll density gradient centrifugation was used to isolate peripheral blood mononuclear cells from blood. Using Miltenyi isolation kits, CD4+ and CD8+ T cells were isolated from PBMC through magnetic immunoseparation. cDNA synthesis was primed from the TCR beta constant segment and was followed by two successive PCR amplification steps. Sequencing of the libraries produced 2 x 150 bp reads on Illumina HiSeq 2000/2500, MiSeq or NextSeq. Reads were demultiplexed and grouped by UMI with MIGEC, and clonotypes were assembled and quantified with MiTCR. To exclude erroneous sequences, any TCR cDNA sequence not supported by at least two reads was discarded. Downstream repertoire analysis used the tcR package, and clonotypes were matched across fractions by CDR3 nucleotide sequence plus V segment. VDJmatch was used to annotate antigen specificity against VDJdb, with one amino acid substitution in CDR3 permitted.

The specimen was CD8+ T cells sorted from PBMCs, collected about 12 days after vaccination. This receptor chain uses TRBV4-3 and TRBJ2-5; the D gene is perhaps TRBD1, on 5 matching bases. The receptor was isolated from a man in his fifties who received an inactivated influenza vaccine. Donor details come from another sample of the same person, matched by shared clones. The sequenced DNA: TGCGCCAGCAGCCAGGACACTAACCAAGAGACCCAGTACTTC. Its translation reads: CASSQDTNQETQYF.